The next 20 T cell receptor beta chains were all read from a single sample in a study of CD8+ T cells in alopecia areata. Treatment in this sample: oral pan-JAK inhibitor, 5-10 mg twice daily. RNA extraction was followed by reverse transcription into cDNA, which acted as the sequencing template. Assay used: immunoSEQ multiplex PCR; TCRdb lists only in-frame clones, some missing. The table records under 110,000 clones, 55% to 70% of them present only once. The sample here was CD8+ T cells sorted from blood, taken at approximately week 55, from a patient treated with tofacitinib. Every receptor here comes from a human donor with alopecia areata.

The V gene is TRBV2, the J gene TRBJ1-1; D is ambiguous. The CDR3 contains 10 residues. V shed 3 bases and J shed 9 bases, with 5 bases lying between them. Germline-derived CDR1 and CDR2 are SNHLY and FYNNEI. In DNA form, the CDR3 reads TGTGCCAGCAGTGACAGAAAAGCTTTCTTT. This encodes CASSDRKAFF.

The chain is built from TRBV4-1 and TRBJ2-1; TRBD2 agrees at 8 bases. This CDR3 comprises 15 residues. V lost 0 bases and J lost 8; bases outside the gene matches: 6. CDR1 is MGHRA, CDR2 YSYEKL, per germline. CDR3 region: CASSQDRGGIDEQFF. CDR3 nucleotide sequence: TGCGCCAGCAGCCAAGATCGGGGGGGTATCGATGAGCAGTTCTTC.

The J gene is TRBJ1-1, the V gene TRBV4-1; D gene uncertain. The germline CDR1 and CDR2 sequences are MGHRA and YSYEKL. The CDR3 contains 16 residues. Trimming removed 1 base from V and 2 bases from J, with 14 bases in between. The CDR3 is CASSQAFFQLNTEAFF. The CDR3 nucleotides are TGCGCCAGCAGCCAAGCCTTCTTCCAGCTTAACACTGAAGCTTTCTTT.

The rearrangement links TRBV30 to TRBJ1-1; a weak D match, TRBD1 (5 bases). The V gene's germline CDR1 is GTSNPN and CDR2 SVGIG (reference sequence). The CDR3 has 13 residues. With 5 bases removed from V and 1 base from J, the gap between germline ends came to 11 bases. CDR3 coding DNA: TGTGCCTGGTGGGACGGTGGGAACACTGAAGCTTTCTTT. Its protein product is CAWWDGGNTEAFF.

V gene TRBV30 combines with J gene TRBJ2-1; TRBD2 agrees at 7 bases. The J segment lost 8 bases and the V segment lost 7 bases, leaving 20 bases of the junction unmatched. The CDR3 loop spans 16 amino acids. Germline lookup yields CDR1 GTSNPN and CDR2 SVGIG (reference sequence). The CDR3 DNA reads as TGTGCCTTGTCCTCCCCCGGGAGCGGGGCTTGGGATGAGCAGTTCTTC. It specifies CALSSPGSGAWDEQFF.

This sequence joins TRBV2 and TRBJ1-2; D is unclear. The CDR3 is 13 amino acids. V shed 4 bases and J shed 4 bases, with 10 bases lying between them. The germline V gene encodes CDR1 SNHLY and CDR2 FYNNEI. CDR3 DNA sequence: TGTGCCAGCAGTGTCGCAAACCTCTATGGCTACACCTTC. Translation gives CASSVANLYGYTF.

This rearrangement joins TRBV30 to TRBJ2-2; possibly TRBD2 for D (5 bases). Germline lookup yields CDR1 GTSNPN and CDR2 SVGIG (reference sequence). Trimming left V 3 bases short and J 7 bases short, with 21 bases between. There are 16 residues in the CDR3. CDR3 amino acids: CAWRPGSRTNLGELFF. CDR3 coding DNA: TGTGCCTGGAGACCGGGGTCCCGAACGAACCTCGGGGAGCTGTTTTTT.

This chain joins TRBV6-1 and TRBJ2-7, with D maybe TRBD1 (5 bases). There are 15 residues in the CDR3. Germline V gene data show CDR1 as MNHNS and CDR2 as SASEGT. Between the trimmed V and J ends, which lost 4 bases and 4 bases, there was a span of 17 bases. The CDR3 reads CASSGYMAGPYEQYF. In DNA form, the CDR3 reads TGTGCCAGCAGTGGTTATATGGCAGGGCCTTACGAGCAGTACTTC.

The chain uses TRBV13 and TRBJ2-3, with D possibly being TRBD2 (5 bases). In germline, CDR1 is PRHDT, CDR2 FYEKMQ (reference sequence). The V end was cut by 2 bases, the J end by 4 bases, with 13 bases between. This CDR3 spans 15 amino acids. CDR3 sequence (DNA): TGTGCCAGCAGCTTACCCTCTGAGGGTCCAGATACGCAGTATTTT. Amino acids: CASSLPSEGPDTQYF.

This chain uses TRBV7-9 with TRBJ2-2; a possible D gene is TRBD1 (6 bases). V lost 4 bases, J lost 7 bases, and 19 bases lay in between. The germline CDR1 and CDR2 sequences are SEHNR and FQNEAQ (reference sequence). The CDR3 consists of 16 residues. The CDR3 DNA reads TGTGCCAGCAGCTATCCTGACAGGCCCCCGTTCGGGGAGCTGTTTTTT. Amino acid sequence: CASSYPDRPPFGELFF. Supplemented by reference TRBV7-9 and TRBJ2-2, the full variable domain reads DTGVSQNPRHKITKRGQNVTFRCDPISEHNRLYWYRQTLGQGPEFLTYFQNEAQLEKSRLLSDRFSAERPKGSFSTLEIQRTEQGDSAMYLCASSYPDRPPFGELFFGEGSRLTVL.

V is TRBV29-1 and J is TRBJ2-5; TRBD1 is a possible D gene (5 bases). The CDR3 loop spans 15 amino acids. The V and J ends lost 7 bases and 4 bases respectively, with 22 bases between them. CDR1 is SQVTM and CDR2 is ANQGSEA in the germline V gene. The CDR3 DNA reads TGCAGCGCCATGCCGATCTTGGCAGGGCGAGAGACCCAGTACTTC. Amino acid sequence: CSAMPILAGRETQYF.

Only a few counts were recorded for this clone. The CDR3 is CASSLGGRNTEAFF. The CDR3 DNA reads TGTGCCAGCAGCTTGGGCGGGCGGAACACTGAAGCTTTCTTT. This rearrangement joins TRBV7-9 to TRBJ1-1; D is unclear. The CDR3 has 14 amino acids. Trimming left V 3 bases short and J 1 base short, with 9 bases between. The germline gives CDR1 SEHNR, CDR2 FQNEAQ (reference sequence). Using reference TRBV7-9 and TRBJ1-1 for the parts outside the CDR3, the full variable domain is DTGVSQNPRHKITKRGQNVTFRCDPISEHNRLYWYRQTLGQGPEFLTYFQNEAQLEKSRLLSDRFSAERPKGSFSTLEIQRTEQGDSAMYLCASSLGGRNTEAFFGQGTRLTVV.

V gene TRBV13 combines with J gene TRBJ1-2, with 9 positions matching TRBD1. The junction had 8 bases not matched to a gene; V was cut back by 5 bases and J by 7 bases. There are 14 residues in the CDR3. Germline CDR1 and CDR2: PRHDT and FYEKMQ (reference sequence). The CDR3 nucleotides are TGTGCCAGCAGCCGACAGGGGGTCGAAGCTGGCTACACCTTC. Translating it yields CASSRQGVEAGYTF. Together with reference TRBV13 and TRBJ1-2, the CDR3 gives the full variable domain: AAGVIQSPRHLIKEKRETATLKCYPIPRHDTVYWYQQGPGQDPQFLISFYEKMQSDKGSIPDRFSAQQFSDYHSELNMSSLELGDSALYFCASSRQGVEAGYTFGSGTRLTVV.

This clone was detected only a few times. The chain is built from TRBV23-1 and TRBJ2-3, with D unresolved. TRBV23-1 falls under the ORF class, with uncertain function. V was pared by 0 bases and J by 1 base, with 5 bases between. The length of the CDR3 is 14 residues. Written as DNA, the CDR3 is TGCGCCAGCAGTCAATCACGGGGCACAGATACGCAGTATTTT. This sequence encodes CASSQSRGTDTQYF.

The chain uses TRBV15 and TRBJ2-1; 7 positions match TRBD2. V shed 1 base and J 9 bases; nucleotides not matched to a gene: 3. In germline, CDR1 is LNHNV, CDR2 YYDKDF (reference sequence). The CDR3 is 13 residues long. The CDR3 region is CATSRVRGSEQFF. DNA for the CDR3: TGTGCCACCAGCAGAGTGCGGGGGAGTGAGCAGTTCTTC.

V is TRBV30 and J is TRBJ2-3, with no clear D. This CDR3 comprises 14 residues. Germline V gives CDR1 GTSNPN, CDR2 SVGIG (reference sequence). V was pared by 1 base and J by 3 bases, with 11 bases between. As DNA, the CDR3 is TGTGCCTGGAGTGCGTTAGAGACTACAGATACGCAGTATTTT. This encodes CAWSALETTDTQYF. The full variable domain, in which reference TRBV30 and TRBJ2-3 provide the parts outside the CDR3, is SQTIHQWPATLVQPVGSPLSLECTVEGTSNPNLYWYRQAAGRGLQLLFYSVGIGQISSEVPQNLSASRPQDRQFILSSKKLLLSDSGFYLCAWSALETTDTQYFGPGTRLTVL.

The V gene is TRBV5-6, the J gene TRBJ2-7; 10 bases are a match to TRBD1. After removal of 4 bases from V and 3 bases from J, the junction contained 4 bases not matched to a gene. Germline CDR1 SGHDT, CDR2 YYEEEE. The CDR3 extends over 14 amino acids. The CDR3 here is CASSPGQGSYEQYF. DNA for the CDR3: TGTGCCAGCAGCCCGGGACAGGGGAGCTACGAGCAGTACTTC.

The V call is TRBV14, the J call TRBJ2-2, with D unclear. CDR1 is SGHDN and CDR2 is FVKESK in the germline V gene. The length of the CDR3 is 15 residues. The ends were cut back, 0 bases at V and 1 base at J, with 6 bases in the middle. In nucleotides, the CDR3 is TGTGCCAGCAGCCAAGAACCGAGGAACACCGGGGAGCTGTTTTTT. It translates to CASSQEPRNTGELFF.

This clone was counted only a few times. The V and J genes are TRBV29-1 and TRBJ2-3, with 10 bases fitting TRBD1. With V trimmed by 3 bases and J by 4 bases, 7 bases remained unmatched. There are 15 residues in the CDR3. Germline V gene data show CDR1 as SQVTM and CDR2 as ANQGSEA. In nucleotides, the CDR3 is TGCAGCGTTGAGGGGGGGGACAGGGGCGCAGATACGCAGTATTTT. Translated, it gives CSVEGGDRGADTQYF.

This clone was found a few times. The chain employs TRBV5-4 and TRBJ2-1, with D perhaps TRBD2 (6 bases). The germline CDR1 and CDR2 sequences are SGHNT and YYREEE (reference sequence). The CDR3 totals 15 residues. Trimming pared 2 bases from V and 5 bases from J, leaving 14 bases between. The CDR3 region has the DNA TGTGCCAGCAGCTTCGTGGCGGGGCCCCACAATGAGCAGTTCTTC. Residues: CASSFVAGPHNEQFF. The full variable domain, with the rest looked up from reference TRBV5-4 and TRBJ2-1, is ETGVTQSPTHLIKTRGQQVTLRCSSQSGHNTVSWYQQALGQGPQFIFQYYREEENGRGNFPPRFSGLQFPNYSSELNVNALELDDSALYLCASSFVAGPHNEQFFGPGTRLTVL.